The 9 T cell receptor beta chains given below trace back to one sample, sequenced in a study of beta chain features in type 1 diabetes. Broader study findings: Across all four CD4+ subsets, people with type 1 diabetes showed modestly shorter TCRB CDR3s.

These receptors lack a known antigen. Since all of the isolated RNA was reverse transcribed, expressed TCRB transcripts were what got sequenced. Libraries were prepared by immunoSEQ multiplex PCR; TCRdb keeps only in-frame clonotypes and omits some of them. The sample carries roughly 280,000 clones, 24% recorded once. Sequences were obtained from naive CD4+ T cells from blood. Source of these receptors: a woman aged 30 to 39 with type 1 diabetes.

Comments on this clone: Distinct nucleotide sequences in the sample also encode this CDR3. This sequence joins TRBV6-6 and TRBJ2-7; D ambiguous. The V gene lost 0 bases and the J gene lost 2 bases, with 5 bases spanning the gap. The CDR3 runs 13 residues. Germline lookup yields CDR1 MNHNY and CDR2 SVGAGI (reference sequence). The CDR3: CASSYSRAYEQYF. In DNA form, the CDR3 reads TGTGCCAGCAGTTACTCAAGAGCCTACGAGCAGTACTTC.

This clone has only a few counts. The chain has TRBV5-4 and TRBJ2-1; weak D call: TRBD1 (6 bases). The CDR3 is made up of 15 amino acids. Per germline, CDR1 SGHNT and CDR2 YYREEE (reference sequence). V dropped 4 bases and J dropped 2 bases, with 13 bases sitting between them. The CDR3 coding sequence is TGTGCCAGCAGCCCCCCGTGGGACACCTACAATGAGCAGTTCTTC. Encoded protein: CASSPPWDTYNEQFF.

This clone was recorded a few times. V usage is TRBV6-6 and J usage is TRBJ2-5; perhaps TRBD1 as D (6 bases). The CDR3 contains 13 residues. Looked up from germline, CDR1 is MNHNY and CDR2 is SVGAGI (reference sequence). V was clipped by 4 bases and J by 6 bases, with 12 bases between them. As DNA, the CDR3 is TGTGCCAGCAGTTTTCCAGGGGCAAAGACCCAGTACTTC. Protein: CASSFPGAKTQYF.

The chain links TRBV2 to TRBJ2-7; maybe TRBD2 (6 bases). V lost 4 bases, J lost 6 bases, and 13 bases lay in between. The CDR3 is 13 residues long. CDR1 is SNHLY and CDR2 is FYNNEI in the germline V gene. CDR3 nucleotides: TGTGCCAGCAGTGTGGCTAGCGATCTCGAGCAGTACTTC. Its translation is CASSVASDLEQYF.

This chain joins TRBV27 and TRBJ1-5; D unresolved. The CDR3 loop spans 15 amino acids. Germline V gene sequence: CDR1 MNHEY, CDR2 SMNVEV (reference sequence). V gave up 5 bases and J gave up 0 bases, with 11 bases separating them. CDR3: CASSHDLASNQPQHF. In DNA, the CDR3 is TGTGCCAGCAGTCACGACTTGGCTAGCAATCAGCCCCAGCATTTT.

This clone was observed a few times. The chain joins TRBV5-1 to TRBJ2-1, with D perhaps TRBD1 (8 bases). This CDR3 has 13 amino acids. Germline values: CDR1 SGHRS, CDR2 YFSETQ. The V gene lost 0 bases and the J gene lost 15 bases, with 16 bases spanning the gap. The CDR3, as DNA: TGCGCCAGCAGCTTGGGCGGGGGACAGGTGGTGTTCTTC. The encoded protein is CASSLGGGQVVFF. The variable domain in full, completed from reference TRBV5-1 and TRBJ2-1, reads KAGVTQTPRYLIKTRGQQVTLSCSPISGHRSVSWYQQTPGQGLQFLFEYFSETQRNKGNFPGRFSGRQFSNSRSEMNVSTLELGDSALYLCASSLGGGQVVFFGPGTRLTVL.

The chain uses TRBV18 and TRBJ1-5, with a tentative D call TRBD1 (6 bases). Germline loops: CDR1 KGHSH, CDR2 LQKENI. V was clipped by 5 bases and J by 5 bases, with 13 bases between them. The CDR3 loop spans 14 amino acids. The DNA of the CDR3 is TGTGCCAGCTCATCAGGGGCCCCGGATCAGCCCCAGCATTTT. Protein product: CASSSGAPDQPQHF.

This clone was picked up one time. The CDR3 DNA is TGTGCCAGCAGCCCGCAGGGGAACTCATATGGCTACACCTTC. Encoded protein: CASSPQGNSYGYTF. The chain joins TRBV7-6 to TRBJ1-2; D might be TRBD1 (6 bases). The CDR3 is 14 residues long. Deletions cut 5 bases from V and 5 bases from J, with 15 bases between. Germline V gives CDR1 SGHVS, CDR2 FNYEAQ.

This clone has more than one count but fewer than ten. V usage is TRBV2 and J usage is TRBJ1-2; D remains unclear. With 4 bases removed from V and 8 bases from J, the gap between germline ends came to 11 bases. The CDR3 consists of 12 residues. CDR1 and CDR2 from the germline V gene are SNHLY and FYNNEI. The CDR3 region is CASSGGGRGYTF. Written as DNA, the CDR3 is TGTGCCAGCAGTGGCGGTGGAAGAGGCTACACCTTC.